This T cell receptor beta chain was identified in a study of response to subunit inactivated influenza vaccine. The CDR3 extends over 15 amino acids. Germline trimming cut 6 bases from V and 3 bases from J; bases unmatched to any gene: 6. The germline CDR1 and CDR2 sequences are SGHTA and FQGTGA. TCRdb reprocessed the RT-PCR reads with MiXCR, giving one entry per CDR3 protein. The data contain 610,000 or so distinct CDR3 sequences, about 14% of them singletons. This TCR was recovered from a man aged 50-60 years who received an inactivated influenza vaccine. The chain carries TRBV7-3 and TRBJ2-1; 9 positions agree with TRBD1. This sample comprised PBMCs from blood, obtained about 13 days after vaccination. The CDR3 loop is CASSRTGAYYNEQFF. CDR3 bases: TGTGCCAGCAGTAGGACAGGGGCATACTACAATGAGCAGTTCTTC.